This record covers a single T cell receptor (beta chain). Its antigen is as yet unknown. This is likely a read error, given that the CDR3 carries no conserved phenylalanine or tryptophan at its end. The PCR made use of 60 Vbeta and 13 Jbeta primers. The assay was immunoSEQ multiplex PCR, and TCRdb's table has in-frame clones only and misses some. The table lists 100,000 or so clones, about three quarters of them singletons. This sample was taken from a study of cytomegalovirus exposure and HLA in healthy donors. The study, taken as a whole, reports: Presence/absence analyses took donor sequencing depth as roughly uniform.

There are 13 residues in the CDR3. Per the germline V gene, CDR1 is LNHNV and CDR2 is YYDKDF (reference sequence). The V gene end was trimmed by 4 bases and the J gene end by 6 bases; junction bases not matched to a gene: 5. The clonotype was recovered from a middle-aged woman in good health and CMV-seropositive. The chain uses TRBV15 and TRBJ1-1, with TRBD1 matching over 7 bases. Sequencing was performed on PBMCs. The CDR3 DNA is TGTGCCACCAGCAAAGACAGGGTCGCTGAAGCTTTCCTT. This codes for CATSKDRVAEAFL.